The rows below give T cell receptor beta chains drawn from one sample of a study of shared clonotypes between healthy human individuals. TCRdb's table, derived via immunoSEQ multiplex PCR, lists solely in-frame clones and lacks some. The sample shows roughly 1 million clones, around four fifths of them seen only once. Sequenced: memory CD4+ T cells sorted from blood. These receptors were taken from a man between 18 and 29 years old in good health. Each CDR3 is given with its conserved first and last residue. The order of the fields is D gene, J gene, V gene, clone size, CDR3 DNA, CDR3 protein. The D gene is left open where the match is weak. The size of a clone is reported for some rows only, either as once, few or many, or as a class for expanded clones.

. TRBJ2-7 TRBV6-1 . TGTGCCAGCAGTGAAGCCCCCCCGTTGGGCGGAGTCTCCTACGAGCAGTACTTC CASSEAPPLGGVSYEQYF
. TRBJ1-2 TRBV29-1 . TGCAGCGTTGAAAAGTTAGCTAACTATGGCTACACCTTC CSVEKLANYGYTF
TRBD2 TRBJ2-3 TRBV5-1 . TGCGCCAGCTCCTTAGCCACCGGGGGGGGGACAGATACGCAGTATTTT CASSLATGGGTDTQYF
. TRBJ2-3 TRBV4-2 . TGTGCCAGCAGCCAAGAAGCTAGTCTAGGGAGTGGTGGTACGCAGTATTTT CASSQEASLGSGGTQYF
. TRBJ2-7 TRBV7-9 . TGTGCCAGCAGCTTAAGTCCGGGGTCCAACTCCTACGAGCAGTACTTC CASSLSPGSNSYEQYF
TRBD1 TRBJ2-3 TRBV7-8 many TGTGCCAGCAGCTCCCTGGCCCCGGGACAGGATAGAGATACGCAGTATTTT CASSSLAPGQDRDTQYF
TRBD1 TRBJ1-1 TRBV13 many TGTGCCAGCAGCCCCAGGGGGACTTACACTGAAGCTTTCTTT CASSPRGTYTEAFF
. TRBJ1-6 TRBV30 . TGTGCCTGGACCGTCCCCCTCCTGCGATTTACCGGGCCGTGGGGTAATTCACCCCTCCACTTT CAWTVPLLRFTGPWGNSPLHF
. TRBJ1-5 TRBV18 . TGTGCCAGCTCACCCGGGGACGGCAATCAGCCCCAGCATTTT CASSPGDGNQPQHF
TRBD1 TRBJ1-2 TRBV10-3 few TGTGCCATCAGTCAGGGGGGTCCCTGGGGTGGCTACACCTTC CAISQGGPWGGYTF
TRBD1 TRBJ1-2 TRBV18 . TGTGCCAGCTCGTCCAACAGGGGCTCATCCTATGGCTACACCTTC CASSSNRGSSYGYTF
. TRBJ2-7 TRBV7-6 . TGTGCCAGCAGCTTAGCAGGCCCGGGTGTCTCCCACGAGCAGTACTTC CASSLAGPGVSHEQYF
. TRBJ2-7 TRBV7-9 . TGTGCCAGCAGCTGGACGGACGCGATCTACGAGCAGTACTTC CASSWTDAIYEQYF
. TRBJ2-1 TRBV6-1 . TGTGCCAGCAGTGAAGGAGGGGGGGGTCGGAATGAGCAGTTCTTC CASSEGGGGRNEQFF
. TRBJ1-3 TRBV5-6 many TGTGCCAGCAGCCTACAGGACCCTGGAAACACCATATATTTT CASSLQDPGNTIYF
. TRBJ2-3 TRBV9 . TGTGCCAGCAGCGTAGAGACTCCCGGGCGTGGAGATACGCAGTATTTT CASSVETPGRGDTQYF
. TRBJ1-2 TRBV2 once TGTGCCAGCAGGGAAGACGCGAGCCCCAACTATGGCTACACCTTC CASREDASPNYGYTF
. TRBJ1-6 TRBV18 . TGTGCCAGCTCACCACCTCGGGGGGGCTATAATTCACCCCTCCACTTT CASSPPRGGYNSPLHF
. TRBJ2-1 TRBV2 . TGTGCCAGCGGATGGGGGGATCAACTAGGTGAGCAGTTCTTC CASGWGDQLGEQFF
. TRBJ1-5 TRBV2 . TGTGCCAGCTCTACGGAGAGCAATCAGCCCCAGCATTTT CASSTESNQPQHF
TRBD2 TRBJ2-2 TRBV4-1 . TGCGCCAGCAGCCAAGTAGGGGCGGGGGGAAGGGCGTCAGAGTCGAGCACCGGGGAGCTGTTTTTT CASSQVGAGGRASESSTGELFF
. TRBJ2-3 TRBV14 . TGTGCCAGCAGCCAAGCACGGGCAAGCACAGATACGCAGTATTTT CASSQARASTDTQYF
. TRBJ1-5 TRBV4-1 . TGCGCCAGCAGCCAAGAGTCCGTCGGTCCCCAGCATTTT CASSQESVGPQHF
. TRBJ1-2 TRBV19 . TGTGCCAGTAGCCCGGACAGATTGAACTATGGCTACACCTTC CASSPDRLNYGYTF
. TRBJ2-7 TRBV7-9 . TGTGCCAGCAGTCAGAGTACCTCCTACGAGCAGTACTTC CASSQSTSYEQYF
. TRBJ2-5 TRBV10-3 . TGTGCCATCAGCGGGACCCGGGACGCGACAGCCCAGTACTTC CAISGTRDATAQYF
. TRBJ2-1 TRBV7-2 . TGTGCCAGCAGCTTAGATGGGTCGGGGGCGGATGAGCAGTTCTTC CASSLDGSGADEQFF
. TRBJ2-7 TRBV6-1 . TGTGCCAGCAGTGAAGGGGTAACGGGACAGTACTTC CASSEGVTGQYF
. TRBJ2-7 TRBV2 many TGTGCCAGCAGCCAACGTGGGGTCGAGCAGTACTTC CASSQRGVEQYF